The rows below give T cell receptor beta chains drawn from one sample of a study of blood T cell repertoires in COVID-19. Profiling relied on immunoSEQ multiplex PCR, and the TCRdb table lists in-frame clones only, not all of them. This sample has around 86,000 clones, with approximately 81% found just once. The sample comprised peripheral blood. The receptor source for this set is an elderly man with acute or convalescent COVID-19. The CDR3 runs from the conserved cysteine through the conserved F or W. Fields, in order: CDR3 length, clone size, J gene, V gene, D gene, CDR3 protein, CDR3 DNA. A D gene is named only where the DNA matches it firmly. For some rows the clone size is stated as once, few or many, or as a class when expanded; others skip it.

15 | few | TRBJ1-4 | TRBV10-3 | - | CAISESRGLNEKLFF | TGTGCCATCAGTGAGTCAAGGGGGTTGAATGAAAAACTGTTTTTT
17 | - | TRBJ2-2 | TRBV5-1 | TRBD2 | CASSVGLAGVRTGELFF | TGCGCCAGCAGCGTCGGACTAGCGGGAGTTCGGACCGGGGAGCTGTTTTTT
14 | - | TRBJ1-1 | TRBV28 | - | CASSFSGSNTEAFF | TGTGCCAGCAGTTTCTCTGGCTCGAACACTGAAGCTTTCTTT
14 | - | TRBJ2-2 | TRBV11-2 | - | CASSPTRGTGELFF | TGTGCCAGCAGCCCGACCAGGGGAACCGGGGAGCTGTTTTTT
14 | few | TRBJ2-5 | TRBV19 | - | CASSIQQGIETQYF | TGTGCCAGTAGTATCCAACAGGGAATAGAGACCCAGTACTTC
11 | - | TRBJ2-3 | TRBV27 | - | CASTGTSTQYF | TGTGCCAGCACCGGGACTTCTACGCAGTATTTT
15 | - | TRBJ2-1 | TRBV2 | TRBD1 | CASSESQGYRDEQFF | TGTGCCAGCAGTGAATCACAGGGGTATCGGGATGAGCAGTTCTTC
13 | - | TRBJ2-1 | TRBV4-3 | TRBD2 | CASSHAPGLEQFF | TGCGCCAGCAGCCATGCTCCGGGACTAGAGCAGTTCTTC
20 | - | TRBJ1-6 | TRBV9 | - | CASSVAPDSFLSSYNSPLHF | TGTGCCAGCAGCGTAGCGCCCGACAGCTTTCTAAGCTCCTATAATTCACCCCTCCACTTT
15 | - | TRBJ2-5 | TRBV5-1 | TRBD2 | CASSLQRGPQETQYF | TGCGCCAGCAGCTTGCAGCGGGGGCCTCAAGAGACCCAGTACTTC
16 | - | TRBJ1-1 | TRBV3-1/TRBV3-2 | - | CASSQGVGPGFTEAFF | TGTGCCAGCAGCCAAGGGGTGGGCCCGGGATTCACTGAAGCTTTCTTT
12 | - | TRBJ2-3 | TRBV2 | TRBD1 | CASTNRGVRGYF | TGTGCCAGCACCAACAGGGGGGTACGGGGGTATTTT
15 | - | TRBJ1-1 | TRBV11-3 | - | CASSAHPTGNTEAFF | TGTGCCAGCAGCGCTCATCCGACAGGGAACACTGAAGCTTTCTTT
18 | - | TRBJ1-2 | TRBV4-1 | - | CASSQHLRGVTPNYGYTF | TGCGCCAGCAGCCAACATTTGAGAGGCGTTACACCTAACTATGGCTACACCTTC
17 | - | TRBJ1-5 | TRBV3-1/TRBV3-2 | TRBD1 | CASSQDKGAIGNQPQHF | TGTGCCAGCAGCCAAGATAAGGGGGCGATAGGAAATCAGCCCCAGCATTTT
16 | - | TRBJ2-2 | TRBV3-1/TRBV3-2 | TRBD2 | CASSQLAGAGTGELFF | TGTGCCAGCAGCCAGTTAGCGGGAGCGGGAACCGGGGAGCTGTTTTTT
16 | - | TRBJ2-1 | TRBV27 | TRBD1 | CASMGRWGQGINEQFF | TGTGCCAGCATGGGCCGGTGGGGACAGGGAATAAATGAGCAGTTCTTC
15 | - | TRBJ2-7 | TRBV27 | TRBD1 | CASSSQGAVFPEQYF | TGTGCCAGCAGCTCACAGGGGGCGGTATTCCCCGAGCAGTACTTC
12 | - | TRBJ1-6 | TRBV4-3 | - | CASSQGGSPLHF | TGCGCCAGCAGCCAAGGGGGCTCACCCCTCCACTTT
14 | once | TRBJ1-6 | TRBV12-5 | - | CASGFLGGGSPLHF | TGTGCTAGTGGTTTTCTGGGGGGTGGTTCACCCCTCCACTTT
15 | - | TRBJ2-3 | TRBV11-3 | TRBD2 | CASSKGTSGVDTQYF | TGTGCCAGCAGCAAGGGGACTAGCGGGGTGGATACGCAGTATTTT
13 | - | TRBJ1-5 | TRBV12-3/TRBV12-4 | - | CASSLGSGQPQHF | TGTGCCAGCAGCTTGGGGAGTGGGCAGCCCCAGCATTTT
13 | - | TRBJ1-3 | TRBV12-3/TRBV12-4 | - | CASSTGSGNTIYF | TGTGCCAGCAGTACCGGCTCTGGAAACACCATATATTTT
16 | few | TRBJ2-1 | TRBV19 | - | CASSIPLARKSNEQFF | TGTGCCAGTAGTATCCCCCTAGCGCGAAAATCCAATGAGCAGTTCTTC
15 | - | TRBJ2-5 | TRBV24-1 | - | CATSDSLGPQETQYF | TGTGCCACCAGTGATTCGTTGGGGCCCCAAGAGACCCAGTACTTC
15 | - | TRBJ1-4 | TRBV7-6 | - | CASSSQGGATEKLFF | TGTGCCAGCAGCTCACAGGGAGGGGCGACCGAAAAACTGTTTTTT
19 | once | TRBJ1-1 | TRBV27 | TRBD1 | CASSQAVRPPGQRNTEAFF | TGTGCCAGCAGTCAAGCAGTCCGGCCCCCGGGACAGAGGAACACTGAAGCTTTCTTT
16 | - | TRBJ1-5 | TRBV6-1 | TRBD1 | CASSDTTGGSNQPQHF | TGTGCCAGCAGTGATACGACAGGGGGGAGCAATCAGCCCCAGCATTTT
15 | - | TRBJ1-2 | TRBV7-8 | TRBD1 | CASSVYRGPNYGYTF | TGTGCCAGCAGCGTCTACAGGGGTCCTAACTATGGCTACACCTTC
15 | - | TRBJ2-7 | TRBV5-1 | TRBD2 | CASSLVVAGVGEQYF | TGCGCCAGCAGCTTGGTAGTAGCGGGAGTTGGGGAGCAGTACTTC
14 | - | TRBJ1-2 | TRBV28 | - | CASSLGGLSSGYTF | TGTGCCAGCAGCCTCGGGGGTCTTAGTTCTGGCTACACCTTC
14 | - | TRBJ1-6 | TRBV4-3 | - | CASSQGFGNSPLHF | TGCGCCAGCAGCCAAGGGTTCGGGAATTCACCCCTCCACTTT
16 | - | TRBJ1-2 | TRBV19 | - | CASSIVGQGSNYGYTF | TGTGCCAGTAGTATAGTTGGGCAGGGTTCGAACTATGGCTACACCTTC
16 | - | TRBJ2-5 | TRBV13 | TRBD2 | CASSFLLAGGGETQYF | TGTGCCAGCAGCTTCCTCCTAGCGGGAGGGGGGGAGACCCAGTACTTC
16 | few | TRBJ2-7 | TRBV7-6 | TRBD1 | CASSQRMGQGQYEQYF | TGTGCCAGCAGCCAGAGGATGGGACAGGGTCAGTACGAGCAGTACTTC
15 | - | TRBJ2-7 | TRBV19 | TRBD2 | CASSIPGRGSYEQYF | TGTGCCAGTAGTATCCCAGGGAGGGGCTCCTACGAGCAGTACTTC
12 | - | TRBJ1-5 | TRBV3-1/TRBV3-2 | - | CASSQANQPQHF | TGTGCCAGCAGCCAAGCGAATCAGCCCCAGCATTTT
15 | - | TRBJ2-1 | TRBV28 | - | CASSTDRNSYNEQFF | TGTGCCAGCAGCACCGACAGGAACTCCTACAATGAGCAGTTCTTC
18 | - | TRBJ1-2 | TRBV23-1 | TRBD1 | CASSRRTGGQWANYGYTF | TGCGCCAGCAGTCGTCGAACAGGGGGGCAGTGGGCTAACTATGGCTACACCTTC
15 | - | TRBJ2-2 | TRBV4-1 | - | CASSQRGLNTGELFF | TGCGCCAGCAGCCAAAGGGGTTTGAACACCGGGGAGCTGTTTTTT
19 | - | TRBJ2-5 | TRBV30 | TRBD1 | CAFTTPRDRGLGRQETQYF | TGTGCCTTCACAACCCCCCGGGACAGGGGCCTGGGCCGCCAAGAGACCCAGTACTTC
18 | - | TRBJ2-1 | TRBV19 | - | CASSFQHPSGNAYNEQFF | TGTGCCAGTAGTTTTCAACATCCTTCAGGGAACGCTTACAATGAGCAGTTCTTC
15 | once | TRBJ2-6 | TRBV7-3 | - | CASRSTGSGANVLTF | TGTGCCAGCAGATCAACAGGTTCTGGGGCCAACGTCCTGACTTTC
14 | - | TRBJ1-1 | TRBV6-5 | TRBD1 | CASTVSRGSTEAFF | TGTGCCAGCACCGTAAGCAGGGGGTCCACTGAAGCTTTCTTT
16 | - | TRBJ2-1 | TRBV7-9 | TRBD2 | CASSFTAGGPSYEQFF | TGTGCCAGCAGCTTCACAGCGGGAGGGCCTTCGTATGAGCAGTTCTTC
15 | - | TRBJ1-2 | TRBV7-8 | TRBD1 | CASSSLRDRGRGYTF | TGTGCCAGCAGCTCCCTCAGGGACAGGGGGCGAGGCTACACCTTC
14 | - | TRBJ2-7 | TRBV5-1 | TRBD1 | CASSPTGEPYEQYF | TGCGCCAGCAGCCCGACAGGGGAACCCTACGAGCAGTACTTC
16 | - | TRBJ2-3 | TRBV7-3 | TRBD2 | CASSHPSGISTDTQYF | TGTGCCAGCAGCCATCCTAGCGGGATAAGCACAGATACGCAGTATTTT
16 | - | TRBJ2-2 | TRBV7-7 | - | CASSPARAGGTGELFF | TGTGCTAGCAGCCCCGCCCGGGCAGGGGGGACCGGGGAGCTGTTTTTT
14 | - | TRBJ1-5 | TRBV7-2 | - | CASSLGPVGLAQHF | TGTGCCAGCAGCTTGGGCCCCGTAGGTTTGGCCCAGCATTTT
15 | - | TRBJ1-2 | TRBV6-4 | TRBD1 | CASSDSGQGSYGYTF | TGTGCCAGCAGTGACTCCGGACAGGGCTCCTATGGCTACACCTTC
11 | - | TRBJ2-7 | TRBV20-1 | TRBD1 | CSAGQGDEQYF | TGCAGTGCGGGACAGGGTGACGAGCAGTACTTC
13 | - | TRBJ1-1 | TRBV30 | - | CAFQTDSNTEAFF | TGTGCCTTCCAGACGGACAGTAACACTGAAGCTTTCTTT
14 | - | TRBJ2-7 | TRBV11-3 | TRBD2 | CASSRGRGAGEQYF | TGTGCCAGCAGCCGCGGGCGGGGGGCTGGCGAGCAGTACTTC
15 | few | TRBJ1-2 | TRBV6-5 | - | CASSYFREHFYGYTF | TGTGCCAGCAGTTACTTCCGGGAACACTTCTATGGCTACACCTTC
14 | - | TRBJ1-1 | TRBV7-3 | - | CASSPRPGWIEAFF | TGTGCCAGCAGCCCCCGGCCAGGGTGGATTGAAGCTTTCTTT
15 | - | TRBJ1-6 | TRBV2 | TRBD1 | CASQSGRQGWAPLHF | TGTGCATCACAGAGCGGAAGACAGGGGTGGGCACCCCTCCACTTT
17 | - | TRBJ2-7 | TRBV10-2 | - | CASTIGRPGLGGYEQYF | TGCGCCAGCACAATTGGCCGCCCGGGACTGGGCGGCTACGAGCAGTACTTC
13 | - | TRBJ1-5 | TRBV7-3 | TRBD1 | CASSPDRVQPQHF | TGTGCCAGCAGCCCTGACAGGGTTCAGCCCCAGCATTTT
15 | - | TRBJ1-1 | TRBV11-2 | - | CASSAGQFTSTEAFF | TGTGCCAGCAGCGCCGGACAATTTACGAGCACTGAAGCTTTCTTT